The TCR beta chain under discussion was sequenced for a study of siplizumab effects on memory and regulatory T cells. In the mixed lymphocyte reaction, cells were cocultured for 6 days at 37°C. On this clone: The antigen remains undetermined.

The protocol was immunoSEQ multiplex PCR, while the TCRdb copy is restricted to in-frame clones and leaves out a portion. The sample lists 13,000 to 15,000 clones; about 46% were seen once. V gave up 1 base and J gave up 4 bases, with 3 bases separating them. CDR1 and CDR2 (germline): SGHDN, FVKESK. CDR3 length: 12 residues. The clonotype was recovered from a human donor in good health; the cells came from an allogeneic mixed lymphocyte reaction. The sample consisted of CFSE-low (dividing) CD4+ T cells sorted from an allogeneic mixed lymphocyte reaction. The V gene is TRBV14, the J gene TRBJ2-3; D unclear. CDR3 residues: CASSQVPDTQYF. The CDR3 DNA is TGTGCCAGCAGCCAAGTACCAGATACGCAGTATTTT.